A single sample gave rise to the 26 T cell receptor beta chains below, sequenced in a study of blood T cell repertoires in COVID-19. The method was immunoSEQ multiplex PCR; TCRdb's version includes in-frame clones alone and lacks a portion of them. The repertoire includes under 200,000 clones, approximately 83% of them detected once, and roughly 8.6% sits in the top ten. The sample taken for sequencing was peripheral blood. These receptors were obtained from a man in his fifties or sixties with acute or convalescent COVID-19.

This sequence joins TRBV14 and TRBJ2-1; 10 bases are a match to TRBD2. CDR1 is SGHDN and CDR2 is FVKESK in the germline V gene. Trimming cost V 2 bases and J 8 bases; bases outside gene matches: 6. There are 15 residues in the CDR3. The CDR3 is CASSQWIAGGYEQFF. The CDR3 DNA reads TGTGCCAGCAGCCAATGGATAGCGGGAGGATATGAGCAGTTCTTC.

The CDR3, as DNA: TGTGCCAGCAGTTTATTGGCGGCCTCGAGCTCCTACGAGCAGTACTTC. It yields the protein CASSLLAASSSYEQYF. V is TRBV28 and J is TRBJ2-7; D unclear. Germline lookup yields CDR1 MDHEN and CDR2 SYDVKM. This CDR3 contains 16 residues. Deletions cut 1 base from V and 0 bases from J, with 13 bases between.

This rearrangement joins TRBV28 to TRBJ2-7, with 8 bases lining up with TRBD2. Germline assignment: CDR1 MDHEN and CDR2 SYDVKM. The CDR3 is 15 residues long. With V trimmed by 5 bases and J by 2 bases, 8 bases remained unmatched. The CDR3 nucleotides are TGTGCCAGCAGTCCCCATGGGCGGGAGGCCTACGAGCAGTACTTC. Translated, it gives CASSPHGREAYEQYF.

V gene TRBV9 combines with J gene TRBJ2-1; a weak D match, TRBD2 (6 bases). Trimming took 0 bases from V and 4 from J, leaving 17 bases between them. In germline, CDR1 is SGDLS, CDR2 YYNGEE. This CDR3 spans 17 amino acids. The CDR3 bases are TGTGCCAGCAGCGTAGGGGGTAGCGGAGGGTTTTACAATGAGCAGTTCTTC. Translation: CASSVGGSGGFYNEQFF.

The chain employs TRBV5-1 and TRBJ1-2, with D hard to call. The CDR3 runs to 14 residues. The V and J ends lost 0 bases and 0 bases respectively, with 6 bases between them. Germline lookup yields CDR1 SGHRS and CDR2 YFSETQ. CDR3 nucleotides: TGCGCCAGCAGCTTGGCAGATCCTAACTATGGCTACACCTTC. This translates into CASSLADPNYGYTF.

The chain is built from TRBV27 and TRBJ1-2; 7 bases are a match to TRBD1. Trimming took 5 bases from V and 5 from J; bases not matched to a gene: 5. Germline V gene sequence: CDR1 MNHEY, CDR2 SMNVEV (reference sequence). This CDR3 is built from 13 residues. CDR3: CASSLAGGYGYTF. CDR3 DNA sequence: TGTGCCAGCAGTCTAGCAGGGGGGTATGGCTACACCTTC.

The J gene is TRBJ1-5, the V gene TRBV19; D gene uncertain. The germline CDR1 and CDR2 sequences are LNHDA and SQIVND (reference sequence). Trimming shortened V by 7 bases and J by 3 bases, and 22 bases separated the two germline ends. The CDR3 is 17 residues long. The CDR3 sequence: CASISSPAEGSNQPQHF. The DNA for the CDR3 is TGTGCCAGTATTAGTAGTCCGGCCGAGGGTTCCAATCAGCCCCAGCATTTT.

The V and J genes are TRBV6-2 or TRBV6-3 and TRBJ1-2, with D tentatively TRBD1 (5 bases). Trimming left V 5 bases short and J 2 bases short, with 6 bases between. The CDR3 length is 12 residues. Germline loops: CDR1 MNHEY, CDR2 SVGEGT. The CDR3 spells CASSRQNYGYTF. The CDR3 DNA is TGTGCCAGCAGTCGACAGAACTATGGCTACACCTTC.

This clone is a singleton in its sample. The genes are TRBV6-1 and TRBJ1-2; D is possibly TRBD1 (5 bases). The CDR3 is 16 residues long. Looked up from germline, CDR1 is MNHNS and CDR2 is SASEGT. V was clipped by 1 base and J by 5 bases, with 17 bases between them. CDR3 loop: CASSEDQGFGGYGYTF. Here the CDR3 DNA reads TGTGCCAGCAGTGAAGATCAGGGCTTCGGCGGTTATGGCTACACCTTC.

This chain connects TRBV28 to TRBJ2-3, with 8 bases lining up with TRBD1. Germline CDR1 is MDHEN and CDR2 is SYDVKM. CDR3 size: 19 residues. Germline trimming cut 5 bases from V and 3 bases from J; bases unmatched to any gene: 19. DNA of the CDR3: TGTGCCAGCAGTGTACTGCGTACCGGACAGGGTCGAAGGACAGATACGCAGTATTTT. Its translation is CASSVLRTGQGRRTDTQYF.

CDR3 DNA: TGTGCCATCAGTGAAGCGTGGGTTCCCAATCAGCCCCAGCATTTT. Amino acid sequence: CAISEAWVPNQPQHF. The chain is built from TRBV10-3 and TRBJ1-5; D unresolved. V dropped 3 bases and J dropped 3 bases, with 12 bases sitting between them. The length of the CDR3 is 15 residues. CDR1 ENHRY and CDR2 SYGVKD come from the germline V gene.

As to this clone: The junction departs from the called germline gene at one end, perhaps through a read error. The chain carries TRBV7-7 and TRBJ2-2; 9 nucleotides agree with TRBD1. The CDR3 has 15 residues. CDR1 and CDR2 from the germline V gene are SSHAT and FNYEAQ (reference sequence). CDR3 in amino acids: CASSPGQGDTGELFF. CDR3 DNA: TGTGCTAGCAGCCCGGGACAGGGAGACACCGGGGAGCTGTTTTTT.

On this clone: An end of the junction does not agree with germline; a read error may underlie this. This chain uses TRBV18 with TRBJ2-1, with TRBD2 matching 9 bases. Germline V gene lookup returns CDR1 KGHSH and CDR2 LQKENI. The CDR3 loop spans 15 amino acids. The CDR3, as DNA: TGTGCCAGCTCACCACCGACTAGCGGTTACAGTGAGCAGTTCTTC. Amino acid sequence: CASSPPTSGYSEQFF.

The V and J genes are TRBV28 and TRBJ2-1, with 11 bases that match TRBD2. Germline V gene lookup returns CDR1 MDHEN and CDR2 SYDVKM. The CDR3 length is 15 residues. Losses at the gene ends were 6 bases for V and 7 bases for J; bases not matched to a gene: 8. DNA of the CDR3: TGTGCCAGCAGCGCTCTAGCGGGAGGAAGGAATGAGCAGTTCTTC. Protein: CASSALAGGRNEQFF.

As regards this clone: Germline is not matched at one junction end, which may reflect a read error. This rearrangement joins TRBV14 to TRBJ1-5; unclear D gene. The germline V gene encodes CDR1 SGHDN and CDR2 FVKESK. CDR3 size: 13 residues. The CDR3 region is CASSQAPGGPILF. CDR3 sequence (DNA): TGTGCCAGCAGCCAAGCCCCCGGAGGACCGATCCTTTTT.

The chain has TRBV5-1 and TRBJ2-3; D is undetermined. Germline CDR1 SGHRS, CDR2 YFSETQ. The CDR3 spans 15 residues. V was shortened by 4 bases and J by 0 bases, with 12 bases between the two germline ends. The CDR3 nucleotides read TGCGCCAGCAGCCCGACTGGCGTTAGCACAGATACGCAGTATTTT. The encoded protein is CASSPTGVSTDTQYF. Combining the CDR3 with reference TRBV5-1 and TRBJ2-3 gives the whole variable domain KAGVTQTPRYLIKTRGQQVTLSCSPISGHRSVSWYQQTPGQGLQFLFEYFSETQRNKGNFPGRFSGRQFSNSRSEMNVSTLELGDSALYLCASSPTGVSTDTQYFGPGTRLTVL.

The chain combines TRBV11-2 with TRBJ2-1; D is possibly TRBD2 (6 bases). Looked up from germline, CDR1 is SGHAT and CDR2 is FQNNGV. The length of the CDR3 is 16 residues. Deletions cut 5 bases from V and 4 bases from J, with 18 bases between. DNA for the CDR3: TGTGCCAGCAGCCCACGACCCTCCGGGACTTACAATGAGCAGTTCTTC. Translated: CASSPRPSGTYNEQFF.

This chain joins TRBV14 and TRBJ1-5; D possibly corresponds to TRBD1 (5 bases). The CDR3 runs to 15 residues. Germline V lookup: CDR1 SGHDN, CDR2 FVKESK. Trimming removed 3 bases at V and 3 bases at J, with 12 bases between. As DNA, the CDR3 is TGTGCCAGCAGCCACTGGCAGGGATACAATCAGCCCCAGCATTTT. It is translated as CASSHWQGYNQPQHF. The full variable domain, its missing parts supplied by reference TRBV14 and TRBJ1-5, is EAGVTQFPSHSVIEKGQTVTLRCDPISGHDNLYWYRRVMGKEIKFLLHFVKESKQDESGMPNNRFLAERTGGTYSTLKVQPAELEDSGVYFCASSHWQGYNQPQHFGDGTRLSIL.

The rearrangement links TRBV4-1 to TRBJ2-5, with D possibly TRBD2 on 5 matching bases. The CDR3 consists of 14 residues. Germline V CDR1 and CDR2: MGHRA, YSYEKL. V was pared by 1 base and J by 1 base, with 7 bases between. In DNA form, the CDR3 reads TGCGCCAGCAGCCAAGGCGGACTCCAAGAGACCCAGTACTTC. This translates into CASSQGGLQETQYF.

CDR3 region: CASSASPGYGYTF. Written as DNA, the CDR3 is TGTGCCAGCAGCGCGAGCCCGGGGTATGGCTACACCTTC. This chain uses TRBV7-2 with TRBJ1-2, with D unresolved. The CDR3 sequence is 13 residues long. Germline-derived CDR1 and CDR2 are SGHTA and FQGNSA. Trimming stripped 5 bases from V and 5 bases from J, with 12 bases between.

This chain uses TRBV7-9 with TRBJ1-2; 7 bases match TRBD1. Germline V CDR1 and CDR2: SEHNR, FQNEAQ (reference sequence). The trim removed 5 bases at V and 4 bases at J, leaving 10 bases unmatched. The CDR3 extends over 15 amino acids. Written as DNA, the CDR3 is TGTGCCAGCAGCCCCGACAGGGATGGATCCTATGGCTACACCTTC. Protein: CASSPDRDGSYGYTF.

This chain connects TRBV6-5 to TRBJ1-6; possible D gene TRBD1, 5 bases. The V gene lost 6 bases and the J gene lost 7 bases, with 13 bases spanning the gap. CDR3 size: 14 residues. The V gene's germline CDR1 is MNHEY and CDR2 SVGAGI. CDR3 residues: CASRIMGGNSPLHF. The CDR3 DNA reads as TGTGCCAGCAGAATTATGGGGGGGAATTCACCCCTCCACTTT.

The chain is built from TRBV30 and TRBJ1-1; 7 bases are a match to TRBD1. Losses at the gene ends were 3 bases for V and 2 bases for J; bases not matched to a gene: 6. The CDR3 runs to 14 residues. Per germline, CDR1 GTSNPN and CDR2 SVGIG (reference sequence). In DNA form, the CDR3 reads TGTGCCTGGAGAGTAGGGACAGCAAACACTGAAGCTTTCTTT. Its translation: CAWRVGTANTEAFF.

The chain uses TRBV5-5 and TRBJ1-2; 9 bases agree with TRBD1. Germline-derived CDR1 and CDR2 are SGHKS and YYEKEE (reference sequence). The CDR3 runs 15 residues. Unmatched junction bases numbered 9, after V lost 5 bases and J lost 4 bases. The CDR3 loop is CASSFQGQGGYGYTF. The CDR3, as DNA: TGTGCCAGCAGTTTTCAGGGACAGGGCGGCTATGGCTACACCTTC.

This chain connects TRBV28 to TRBJ1-2, with 8 nucleotides matching TRBD1. The V and J ends lost 2 bases and 4 bases, in that order; junction bases with no gene match: 6. The CDR3 extends over 15 amino acids. The germline gives CDR1 MDHEN, CDR2 SYDVKM. As DNA, the CDR3 is TGTGCCAGCAGTTTACAGGGGGCGCAGATCTATGGCTACACCTTC. This codes for CASSLQGAQIYGYTF.

The chain employs TRBV18 and TRBJ1-1; 7 nucleotides align to TRBD1. CDR1 and CDR2 (germline): KGHSH, LQKENI. Losses at the gene ends were 5 bases for V and 8 bases for J; bases not matched to a gene: 8. The CDR3 extends over 13 amino acids. CDR3 DNA sequence: TGTGCCAGCTCAACTTACAGGGGCCCCGAAGCTTTCTTT. Translated, it gives CASSTYRGPEAFF.